A selection of T cell receptor beta chains follows, all from one sample in a study of blood T cell repertoires in COVID-19. Sequencing used immunoSEQ multiplex PCR; TCRdb keeps in-frame clones, though not all of them. The sample records 350,000 to 550,000 clones, nearly 90% being singletons. The source material was PBMCs or T cells enriched from blood (not recorded which). The receptors originated from a woman aged 18 to 35 with acute COVID-19. Each CDR3 is given with its conserved first and last residue. For some rows the clone size is stated as once, few or many, or as a class when expanded; others skip it.

V gene	J gene	clone size	CDR3 protein
TRBV27	TRBJ2-7	.	CASSFGPGQATSYEQYF
TRBV4-1	TRBJ2-7	.	CASSQDGTSGSLYEQYF
TRBV6-5	TRBJ2-2	once	CASITQGVGELFF
TRBV5-4	TRBJ2-2	few	CAITWGGSTGELFF
TRBV6-5	TRBJ2-7	.	CASSYSGTGIPYEQYF
TRBV6-5	TRBJ2-5	.	CASRTQVGAWETQYF
TRBV27	TRBJ2-3	.	CASSPSTGPDTQYF
TRBV7-2	TRBJ2-1	.	CASSSREGNGQFF
TRBV5-6	TRBJ2-1	once	CASAGLALQNEQFF
TRBV27	TRBJ1-5	.	CASSLRRVPNQPQHF
TRBV18	TRBJ2-2	.	CASSRQGGTAGELFF
TRBV2	TRBJ2-5	.	CASRPGRAGYETQYF
TRBV6-5	TRBJ1-6	.	CASSYSYRVNSPLHF
TRBV7-6	TRBJ1-2	.	CASSLDYDRSYTF
TRBV2	TRBJ2-7	.	CASSVVSVSYEQYF
TRBV7-2	TRBJ1-5	.	CASTNRINQPQHF
TRBV5-1	TRBJ1-3	once	CASSLDSDGNTIYF
TRBV4-1	TRBJ1-1	.	CASSQVRIEDTEAFF
TRBV10-1	TRBJ1-5	.	CASSDGINQPQHF
TRBV10-2	TRBJ1-2	.	CASSGEVRLGYGYTF
TRBV7-9	TRBJ2-7	.	CASSLGSMKTYEQYF
TRBV5-4	TRBJ2-1	once	CASSLGGRAIFDNEQFF
TRBV28	TRBJ2-7	.	CASSLAGGPIYEQYF
TRBV21-1	TRBJ2-2	.	CASSPDGQENTGELFF
TRBV11-2	TRBJ2-7	.	CASTSGGSREEQYF
TRBV4-1	TRBJ2-7	.	CASSQDETSSSSYEQYF
TRBV6-2/TRBV6-3	TRBJ1-2	.	CASSYSRTGDGYTF
TRBV3-1/TRBV3-2	TRBJ2-5	.	CASSQNQGWETQYF
TRBV20-1	TRBJ1-2	.	CSGEIFYGYTF
TRBV5-1	TRBJ2-3	.	CASSLNAGPTGDTQYF
TRBV10-3	TRBJ2-7	.	CAISEPDKTYEQYF
TRBV28	TRBJ1-4	once	CASSLGGREGYEKLFF
TRBV2	TRBJ1-5	.	CASSEAGAIPNQPQHF
TRBV5-8	TRBJ2-5	.	CASSLAGGLETQYF
TRBV28	TRBJ2-1	.	CASSSDQREQFF
TRBV6-1	TRBJ1-3	.	CASSEDLWGVDTIYF
TRBV7-8	TRBJ2-3	.	CASSPMTDTQYF
TRBV3-1/TRBV3-2	TRBJ1-2	.	CASSPSAVPEGYTF
TRBV29-1	TRBJ2-5	.	CSVSGIGQETQYF
TRBV4-1	TRBJ1-5	.	CASSQSLQGQGQPQHF
TRBV10-1	TRBJ2-7	.	CASKMVAGVSYEQYF
TRBV14	TRBJ2-1	.	CASSRLSGTRANNEQFF
TRBV3-1/TRBV3-2	TRBJ2-1	.	CASSQAQVNEQFF
TRBV12-3/TRBV12-4	TRBJ1-5	.	CASSSTGTNRHF
TRBV10-1	TRBJ1-1	.	CASSGQTNTEAFF
TRBV2	TRBJ2-3	.	CASGRGGASTDTQYF
TRBV9	TRBJ1-2	.	CASSPMEGPNYGYTF
TRBV27	TRBJ1-1	.	CASSLTGGYMNTEAFF
TRBV19	TRBJ2-7	.	CASSIRRGDEQYF
TRBV27	TRBJ1-4	once	CASSFLPSTNEKLFF
TRBV5-5	TRBJ1-3	.	CASSRTETLNTIYF
TRBV2	TRBJ2-2	.	CASSEVPGNTGELFF
TRBV19	TRBJ1-1	.	CASSISPRGDTEAFF
TRBV16	TRBJ1-1	.	CASSQSDRGTEEAFF
TRBV11-2	TRBJ1-3	.	CASSFLSGTAGNTIYF
TRBV5-4	TRBJ2-2	.	CASSTDRPNTGELFF
TRBV24-1	TRBJ2-7	.	CATSGGGQQYF
TRBV5-1	TRBJ1-4	.	CASKGTRTDRGGHLNEKLFF
TRBV5-1	TRBJ1-3	.	CASSTGFGNTIYF
TRBV7-9	TRBJ2-3	few	CASSLGASGVTDTQYF